The present T cell receptor (beta chain) was sequenced within a study of blood T cell repertoires in COVID-19. Overall study context: Samples representing acute and convalescent COVID-19 were sourced from the United States, Italy and Spain. PBMCs, B-cell-depleted T cells, or T cells were the source of the cDNA or gDNA that made up the material.

This clone has only a few counts. In assigning cohorts, the study relied on participant-reported clinical history. Symptom resolution, clearance, or two negative PCRs marked the recovered donors of Cohort 3. Germline V gene lookup returns CDR1 MNHEY and CDR2 SVGEGT. The CDR3 has 15 residues. V was shortened by 3 bases and J by 2 bases, with 11 bases between the two germline ends. Repertoires were generated with immunoSEQ multiplex PCR, while TCRdb's copy carries only in-frame clones and drops some. The sample holds 200,000 to 250,000 clones, 65% to 85% seen once. This clonotype was obtained from an older woman who had recovered from COVID-19. This sequence joins TRBV6-2 or TRBV6-3 and TRBJ1-5; D is uncertain. The sequenced sample consisted of PBMCs or T cells enriched from blood (not recorded which). DNA of the CDR3: TGTGCCAGCAGTTATTTTCGGGTAGGCAATCAGCCCCAGCATTTT. Protein product: CASSYFRVGNQPQHF.